Following are 30 T cell receptor beta chains from one sample sequenced in a study of T cells after yellow fever vaccination. MiXCR, run by TCRdb on the 5' RACE reads, gives a single entry per CDR3 protein. The sample includes some 350,000 distinct CDR3 sequences, approximately 4.2% of them seen just once. The sample in question was PBMCs, obtained 5 days after the yellow fever booster vaccination. These TCRs come from a man aged 18 to 29 who received the YFV17D yellow fever vaccine.

This clonotype was picked up many times. This chain connects TRBV18 to TRBJ2-1; D uncertain. CDR1 and CDR2 (germline): KGHSH, LQKENI. The germline V and J ends were trimmed by 2 bases and 0 bases, with 8 bases remaining between them. The CDR3 spans 15 residues. This chain's CDR3 is CASSPGQISYNEQFF. The CDR3 DNA is TGTGCCAGCTCACCAGGGCAGATCTCCTACAATGAGCAGTTCTTC.

This rearrangement joins TRBV7-2 to TRBJ1-6, with D tentatively TRBD1 (6 bases). V shed 1 base and J shed 10 bases, with 20 bases lying between them. Germline V CDR1 and CDR2: SGHTA, FQGNSA. The CDR3 contains 17 residues. This CDR3 reads CASSLGDWTVIGSPLHF. In nucleotides, the CDR3 is TGTGCCAGCAGCTTAGGAGATTGGACAGTTATTGGGTCACCCCTCCACTTT.

The V and J genes are TRBV12-3 or TRBV12-4 and TRBJ1-5, with 9 bases matching TRBD1. The V gene end was trimmed by 6 bases and the J gene end by 5 bases; junction bases not matched to a gene: 5. The CDR3 has 14 residues. CDR3 DNA: TGTGCCAGCAGCCTGGGGACAGGGTATCAGCCCCAGCATTTT. This encodes CASSLGTGYQPQHF.

This clonotype was seen only a few times. CDR3 DNA sequence: TGTGCCAGCTCACCGCCCGGGGGACAGGGGGTCACTGAAGCTTTCTTT. Translation gives CASSPPGGQGVTEAFF. The chain links TRBV18 to TRBJ1-1; 11 nucleotides line up with TRBD1. Germline V gene sequence: CDR1 KGHSH, CDR2 LQKENI. After removal of 3 bases from V and 4 bases from J, the junction contained 7 bases not matched to a gene. CDR3 length: 16 residues.

V and J are TRBV7-9 and TRBJ1-6; the match to TRBD1 covers 8 bases. Germline V lookup: CDR1 SEHNR, CDR2 FQNEAQ (reference sequence). The CDR3 runs 13 residues. V gave up 7 bases and J gave up 11 bases; unmatched junction bases: 7. The CDR3 region is CASTNGQGAPLHF. CDR3 sequence (DNA): TGTGCCAGCACCAATGGACAGGGAGCACCCCTCCACTTT.

This clonotype was observed many times. The V call is TRBV5-1, the J call TRBJ1-4; D unresolved. Per germline, CDR1 SGHRS and CDR2 YFSETQ. The V gene lost 3 bases and the J gene lost 5 bases, with 17 bases spanning the gap. The CDR3 runs to 16 residues. The DNA of the CDR3 is TGCGCCAGCAGCTCAGACGGCGGCCGTCTGAATGAAAAACTGTTTTTT. Amino acid sequence: CASSSDGGRLNEKLFF.

This chain links TRBV24-1 with TRBJ2-5; weak D call: TRBD1 (6 bases). Germline CDR1 and CDR2: KGHDR and SFDVKD. Trimming stripped 10 bases from V and 5 bases from J, with 13 bases between. This CDR3 has 12 residues. The CDR3 loop is CATQGGEETQYF. The CDR3 nucleotides are TGTGCCACGCAAGGGGGTGAGGAGACCCAGTACTTC.

This clonotype showed up just a few times. The chain combines TRBV6-2 or TRBV6-3 with TRBJ2-3; D is ambiguous. Germline V gives CDR1 MNHEY, CDR2 SVGEGT. V was shortened by 2 bases and J by 3 bases, with 6 bases between the two germline ends. The CDR3 spans 13 residues. In DNA form, the CDR3 reads TGTGCCAGCAGTTACCATACGACAGATACGCAGTATTTT. Its protein is CASSYHTTDTQYF.

The gene calls are TRBV6-2 or TRBV6-3 and TRBJ2-7; possibly TRBD1 or TRBD2 for D (5 bases each). This CDR3 is 13 amino acids long. Germline CDR1 and CDR2: MNHEY and SVGEGT. Deletions cut 5 bases from V and 3 bases from J, with 11 bases between. Written as DNA, the CDR3 is TGTGCCAGCAGTCACGGGACGGTCTACGAGCAGTACTTC. Translated, it gives CASSHGTVYEQYF.

This chain connects TRBV4-2 to TRBJ2-1; TRBD2 might be the D (5 bases). The germline V gene encodes CDR1 LGHNA and CDR2 YNFKEQ. Trimming cost V 3 bases and J 0 bases, with 18 bases left between them. CDR3 size: 18 residues. For the CDR3, the DNA is TGTGCCAGCAGCCACCTCGCCCGTCGGGGTAGCTCCTACAATGAGCAGTTCTTC. This codes for CASSHLARRGSSYNEQFF.

This clonotype was observed a handful of times. The J gene is TRBJ1-2, the V gene TRBV5-6; D not certain. The germline V gene has CDR1 SGHDT and CDR2 YYEEEE. This CDR3 contains 15 residues. Trimming took off 4 bases at V and 4 bases at J, with 17 bases between the two ends. CDR3 in DNA: TGTGCCAGCAGCCGCGCCCAGACTGCCCTCTATGGCTACACCTTC. Translating it yields CASSRAQTALYGYTF.

The CDR3 here is CASSLAAAGGSSAETQYF. In nucleotides, the CDR3 is TGCGCCAGCAGCTTGGCCGCAGCGGGGGGTTCCTCGGCAGAGACCCAGTACTTC. The chain recombines TRBV5-1 with TRBJ2-5, with TRBD2 matching over 9 bases. This CDR3 contains 18 residues. Germline CDR1 reads SGHRS; CDR2 reads YFSETQ. J gave up 4 bases and V 0 bases, and 13 bases lay outside the gene matches.

This clonotype was seen repeatedly, ten times or more. The chain employs TRBV20-1 and TRBJ2-2, with D tentatively TRBD1 (7 bases). The CDR3 extends over 14 amino acids. Deletions cut 6 bases from V and 3 bases from J, with 14 bases between. From germline, CDR1 is DFQATT and CDR2 SNEGSKA (reference sequence). CDR3 nucleotide sequence: TGCAGTGCCCCAGGGGGACTGCACACCGGGGAGCTGTTTTTT. This translates into CSAPGGLHTGELFF.

V and J are TRBV9 and TRBJ1-1; 7 bases are shared with TRBD1. The CDR3 spans 14 residues. Germline lookup yields CDR1 SGDLS and CDR2 YYNGEE. The trim removed 4 bases at V and 6 bases at J, leaving 9 bases unmatched. The CDR3 reads CASSIGGAGSEAFF. Here the CDR3 DNA reads TGTGCCAGCAGCATAGGGGGCGCGGGTTCTGAAGCTTTCTTT.

This clonotype was detected a few times. The chain couples TRBV3-1 to TRBJ2-7; D gene uncertain. Trimming stripped 0 bases from V and 3 bases from J, with 9 bases between. Germline V CDR1 and CDR2: LGHDT, YNNKEL (reference sequence). The CDR3 contains 14 residues. CDR3 sequence reads: CASSQDFSFYEQYV. CDR3 nucleotides: TGTGCCAGCAGCCAAGATTTCTCATTCTACGAGCAGTACGTC.

This clonotype was counted many times. The chain is built from TRBV12-3 or TRBV12-4 and TRBJ2-3; TRBD2 aligns across 9 bases. J gave up 0 bases and V 3 bases, and 4 bases lay outside the gene matches. CDR3 length equals 16 residues. The CDR3 DNA sequence: TGTGCCAGCAGTTTGGATACTAGCGGGAGCACAGATACGCAGTATTTT. Translated, it gives CASSLDTSGSTDTQYF.

This clonotype was counted at least ten times. This chain uses TRBV3-1 with TRBJ1-1; D uncertain. Germline lookup yields CDR1 LGHDT and CDR2 YNNKEL (reference sequence). Between the trimmed V and J ends, which lost 0 bases and 7 bases, there was a span of 12 bases. The CDR3 has 14 amino acids. CDR3 bases: TGTGCCAGCAGCCAAGAAGCATCCGGCAATGAAGCTTTCTTT. Translated: CASSQEASGNEAFF. The full variable domain, rest sourced from reference TRBV3-1 and TRBJ1-1, is DTAVSQTPKYLVTQMGNDKSIKCEQNLGHDTMYWYKQDSKKFLKIMFSYNNKELIINETVPNRFSPKSPDKAHLNLHINSLELGDSAVYFCASSQEASGNEAFFGQGTRLTVV.

The chain recombines TRBV5-4 with TRBJ1-2, with a tentative D call TRBD1 (6 bases). The germline V and J ends were trimmed by 3 bases and 7 bases, with 16 bases remaining between them. Germline V gene data show CDR1 as SGHNT and CDR2 as YYREEE (reference sequence). CDR3 length: 14 amino acids. The CDR3 DNA reads as TGTGCCAGCAGCTCCGGACAGCGAGCAATTGGCTACACCTTC. Protein: CASSSGQRAIGYTF.

This sequence joins TRBV4-3 and TRBJ1-3, with a weak D call TRBD1 (5 bases). Trimming left V 4 bases short and J 2 bases short, with 15 bases between. Germline CDR1 and CDR2: LGHNA and YSLEER. The CDR3 covers 16 residues. For the CDR3, the DNA is TGCGCCAGCAGCCCTGACCCCTCGACAGCTGGAAACACCATATATTTT. Encoded protein: CASSPDPSTAGNTIYF.

V is TRBV7-9 and J is TRBJ2-3; 10 bases are a match to TRBD1. CDR1 SEHNR and CDR2 FQNEAQ come from the germline V gene (reference sequence). CDR3 length: 16 residues. V shed 5 bases and J 3 bases; nucleotides not matched to a gene: 8. CDR3 residues: CASSHRDRGATDTQYF. CDR3 bases: TGTGCCAGCAGCCACCGGGACAGGGGTGCAACAGATACGCAGTATTTT.

V and J are TRBV27 and TRBJ2-7, with D maybe TRBD2 (6 bases). V shed 3 bases and J shed 9 bases, with 15 bases lying between them. Germline CDR1 is MNHEY and CDR2 is SMNVEV (reference sequence). The CDR3 has 13 residues. CDR3 region: CASSFSPGGTQYF. The CDR3 DNA is TGTGCCAGCAGTTTTTCCCCAGGAGGGACGCAGTACTTC.

Many counts were recorded for this clonotype. The chain carries TRBV5-5 and TRBJ2-1, with D possibly being TRBD1 (6 bases). Looked up from germline, CDR1 is SGHKS and CDR2 is YYEKEE (reference sequence). V lost 5 bases, J lost 14 bases, and 20 bases lay in between. The CDR3 has 13 residues. CDR3 bases: TGTGCCAGCAGATCCGAAACAGGGTCCCGGGAGTTCTTC. The encoded protein is CASRSETGSREFF.

This clonotype showed up just a few times. The rearrangement joins TRBV20-1 to TRBJ2-3; either TRBD1 or TRBD2 may supply D (6 bases each). Trimming took 1 base from V and 4 from J, leaving 15 bases between them. CDR1 is DFQATT and CDR2 is SNEGSKA in the germline V gene (reference sequence). This CDR3 spans 15 amino acids. The chain's CDR3 is CSARVEGGPADTQYF. The DNA of the CDR3 is TGCAGTGCTAGAGTGGAGGGGGGCCCCGCAGATACGCAGTATTTT.

The chain links TRBV24-1 to TRBJ1-5, with D tentatively TRBD1 (6 bases). There are 19 residues in the CDR3. The V and J ends lost 7 bases and 4 bases respectively, with 28 bases between them. CDR1 is KGHDR and CDR2 is SFDVKD in the germline V gene. The CDR3 loop is CATSIRGMPPPADNQPQHF. CDR3 nucleotide sequence: TGTGCCACCAGCATCAGGGGAATGCCTCCTCCCGCCGATAATCAGCCCCAGCATTTT.

This clonotype was picked up many times. This sequence joins TRBV20-1 and TRBJ2-2; TRBD1 might be the D (7 bases). Germline lookup yields CDR1 DFQATT and CDR2 SNEGSKA (reference sequence). This CDR3 has 15 residues. V was trimmed by 2 bases and J by 5 bases, leaving 15 bases between them. In DNA, the CDR3 is TGCAGTGCTAGATATCTGGCAGGGGGGACCGGGGAGCTGTTTTTT. It specifies CSARYLAGGTGELFF.

This clonotype has only a few counts. The V gene is TRBV28, the J gene TRBJ2-7, with a possible D match to TRBD1 (6 bases). Germline-derived CDR1 and CDR2 are MDHEN and SYDVKM. The CDR3 sequence is 14 residues long. Trimming took 4 bases from V and 3 from J, leaving 13 bases between them. CDR3 nucleotide sequence: TGTGCCAGCAGTTCGACCGGGACACTCTACGAGCAGTACGTC. This sequence encodes CASSSTGTLYEQYV.

This clonotype was found many times. The rearrangement uses TRBV29-1 and TRBJ2-3; possible D gene TRBD1, 5 bases. This CDR3 contains 13 residues. The ends were cut back, 6 bases at V and 2 bases at J, with 12 bases in the middle. CDR1 is SQVTM and CDR2 is ANQGSEA in the germline V gene. CDR3 sequence reads: CSVQDIDTDTQYF. The CDR3 nucleotides read TGCAGCGTGCAGGACATAGACACAGATACGCAGTATTTT.

The chain recombines TRBV4-1 with TRBJ2-3, with TRBD2 identical over 9 bases. Losses at the gene ends were 4 bases for V and 6 bases for J; bases not matched to a gene: 5. The length of the CDR3 is 14 residues. Per the germline V gene, CDR1 is MGHRA and CDR2 is YSYEKL. CDR3: CASSRSAGGDTQYF. DNA for the CDR3: TGCGCCAGCAGCCGAAGCGCGGGAGGGGATACGCAGTATTTT.

The chain uses TRBV18 and TRBJ1-6; no definite D call. The V gene lost 1 base and the J gene lost 9 bases, with 19 bases spanning the gap. Germline lookup yields CDR1 KGHSH and CDR2 LQKENI. This CDR3 contains 17 residues. The CDR3 nucleotides read TGTGCCAGCTCACCACGAACTCTCAAGGCTCGCGGTTCACCCCTCCACTTT. Its protein is CASSPRTLKARGSPLHF. The entire variable domain, with the rest obtained from reference TRBV18 and TRBJ1-6, is as follows: NAGVMQNPRHLVRRRGQEARLRCSPMKGHSHVYWYRQLPEEGLKFMVYLQKENIIDESGMPKERFSAEFPKEGPSILRIQQVVRGDSAAYFCASSPRTLKARGSPLHFGNGTRLTVT.

A few counts support this clonotype. This chain uses TRBV12-3 or TRBV12-4 with TRBJ2-2; D assignment may be TRBD1 or TRBD2 (7 bases each). The CDR3 consists of 15 residues. Trimming pared 6 bases from V and 1 base from J, leaving 12 bases between. CDR3 sequence reads: CASSQGGQNTGELFF. The CDR3 DNA follows: TGTGCCAGCAGCCAGGGGGGGCAGAACACCGGGGAGCTGTTTTTT.